This entry lists 24 T cell receptor beta chains sequenced from one sample in a study of beta chain features in type 1 diabetes. No antigens are known for them. Since all of the isolated RNA was reverse transcribed, expressed TCRB transcripts were what got sequenced. Sequencing used immunoSEQ multiplex PCR; TCRdb keeps in-frame clones, though not all of them. Of around 650,000 clones in the sample, around 11% were seen once. Study findings and constraints: All four CD4+ subsets from Type 1 diabetes patients carried moderately but significantly shorter TCRB CDR3s.

The source material was naive CD4+ T cells from blood. All receptors derive from a man aged 30-40 years with type 1 diabetes.

This clone was picked up a small number of times. Other DNA sequences in the same sample also yield this CDR3. V usage is TRBV6-5 and J usage is TRBJ1-1, with TRBD1 as a possible D gene (5 bases). Trimming cost V 0 bases and J 1 base, with 6 bases left between them. The CDR3 consists of 14 residues. CDR1 is MNHEY and CDR2 is SVGAGI in the germline V gene. In nucleotides, the CDR3 is TGTGCCAGCAGTTACTCGAGGGGGAACACTGAAGCTTTCTTT. Translating gives CASSYSRGNTEAFF.

This chain connects TRBV9 to TRBJ1-1; TRBD1 might be the D (6 bases). This CDR3 comprises 13 residues. Germline values: CDR1 SGDLS, CDR2 YYNGEE. V was clipped by 0 bases and J by 6 bases, with 9 bases between them. The CDR3 nucleotides are TGTGCCAGCAGCGTAGAACAGGGCTCTGAAGCTTTCTTT. This translates into CASSVEQGSEAFF.

The chain couples TRBV28 to TRBJ2-4, with 11 nucleotides matching TRBD2. Germline CDR1 is MDHEN and CDR2 is SYDVKM. After removal of 6 bases from V and 1 base from J, the junction contained 8 bases not matched to a gene. The CDR3 covers 17 residues. The CDR3, as DNA: TGTGCCAGCAGCACCCCGGCTAGCGGGGGGGCCAAAAACATTCAGTACTTC. It is translated as CASSTPASGGAKNIQYF.

This clone showed up just a few times. J is TRBJ2-3 and V is TRBV18; TRBD1 matches 10 bases. With 4 bases clipped from V and 4 bases from J, the junction kept 8 bases outside the gene matches. CDR3 length equals 16 residues. Germline CDR1 reads KGHSH; CDR2 reads LQKENI. For the CDR3, the DNA is TGTGCCAGCTCACGGTCCGGGACAGGGGTTTCAGATACGCAGTATTTT. Residues: CASSRSGTGVSDTQYF. Full variable domain (rest looked up from reference TRBV18 and TRBJ2-3): NAGVMQNPRHLVRRRGQEARLRCSPMKGHSHVYWYRQLPEEGLKFMVYLQKENIIDESGMPKERFSAEFPKEGPSILRIQQVVRGDSAAYFCASSRSGTGVSDTQYFGPGTRLTVL.

This clone was seen a handful of times. The V gene is TRBV25-1, the J gene TRBJ2-7; 9 positions agree with TRBD2. Germline values: CDR1 MGHDK, CDR2 SYGVNS. The J segment lost 2 bases and the V segment lost 2 bases, leaving 4 bases of the junction unmatched. The CDR3 spans 15 residues. The CDR3 loop is CASSEPGGGAYEQYF. As DNA, the CDR3 is TGTGCCAGCAGTGAACCGGGCGGGGGGGCCTACGAGCAGTACTTC.

This clone was seen more than once but under ten times. CDR3 protein: CASSQGFPGHGNEKLFF. CDR3 nucleotides: TGTGCCAGCAGCCAAGGCTTCCCGGGACACGGCAATGAAAAACTGTTTTTT. This chain connects TRBV14 to TRBJ1-4; the D gene is possibly TRBD1 (6 bases). Germline-derived CDR1 and CDR2 are SGHDN and FVKESK. The CDR3 totals 17 residues. V lost 1 base and J 5 bases, leaving 17 bases between the germline ends. Full variable domain (missing parts from reference TRBV14 and TRBJ1-4): EAGVTQFPSHSVIEKGQTVTLRCDPISGHDNLYWYRRVMGKEIKFLLHFVKESKQDESGMPNNRFLAERTGGTYSTLKVQPAELEDSGVYFCASSQGFPGHGNEKLFFGSGTQLSVL.

The chain is built from TRBV6-6 and TRBJ2-1, with D maybe TRBD1 (5 bases). This CDR3 has 13 residues. The germline CDR1 and CDR2 sequences are MNHNY and SVGAGI (reference sequence). Trimming removed 7 bases at V and 8 bases at J, with 15 bases between. CDR3 protein: CASKVTVSDEQFF. CDR3 DNA sequence: TGTGCCAGCAAGGTGACAGTGTCGGATGAGCAGTTCTTC.

This sequence joins TRBV30 and TRBJ1-2, with D hard to call. The CDR3 consists of 13 residues. V dropped 0 bases and J dropped 4 bases, with 9 bases sitting between them. Germline V gene lookup returns CDR1 GTSNPN and CDR2 SVGIG (reference sequence). This chain's CDR3 is CAWSVRQFYGYTF. DNA for the CDR3: TGTGCCTGGAGTGTACGGCAGTTCTATGGCTACACCTTC.

The sample holds a few counts of this clone. The V gene is TRBV5-1, the J gene TRBJ2-3, with D possibly TRBD2 on 5 matching bases. Trimming removed 5 bases from V and 3 bases from J, with 7 bases in between. The CDR3 is made up of 12 amino acids. Per germline, CDR1 SGHRS and CDR2 YFSETQ. CDR3 amino acids: CASRRTTDTQYF. As DNA, the CDR3 is TGCGCCAGCAGGCGGACTACAGATACGCAGTATTTT.

The chain is built from TRBV18 and TRBJ2-5; D gene unclear. The CDR3 runs 13 residues. V was cut by 4 bases and J by 2 bases, with 8 bases left in between. Germline assignment: CDR1 KGHSH and CDR2 LQKENI. The CDR3 nucleotides are TGTGCCAGCTCACGAGCGCAGCAAGAGACCCAGTACTTC. This sequence encodes CASSRAQQETQYF. The full variable domain, completed using reference TRBV18 and TRBJ2-5, is NAGVMQNPRHLVRRRGQEARLRCSPMKGHSHVYWYRQLPEEGLKFMVYLQKENIIDESGMPKERFSAEFPKEGPSILRIQQVVRGDSAAYFCASSRAQQETQYFGPGTRLLVL.

The chain employs TRBV19 and TRBJ1-2, with D possibly being TRBD1 (5 bases). Germline values: CDR1 LNHDA, CDR2 SQIVND (reference sequence). The V end lost 2 bases, the J end lost 5 bases, and 9 bases lay between the germline ends. This CDR3 contains 13 residues. In DNA, the CDR3 is TGTGCCAGTAGTATAAGGAGGGGATATGGCTACACCTTC. This translates into CASSIRRGYGYTF.

This clone has only a few counts. The rearrangement uses TRBV9 and TRBJ1-1, with 8 bases lining up with TRBD1. This CDR3 has 17 amino acids. Germline V gives CDR1 SGDLS, CDR2 YYNGEE. J lost 0 bases, V lost 6 bases, and 13 bases had no gene match. The DNA for the CDR3 is TGTGCCAGCATAACATCAGGGGGCGGTTGGTTGAACACTGAAGCTTTCTTT. Translating it yields CASITSGGGWLNTEAFF.

This clone has just a few counts. The chain employs TRBV29-1 and TRBJ1-2; 7 nucleotides agree with TRBD1. Unmatched junction bases numbered 9, after V lost 8 bases and J lost 3 bases. The CDR3 has 13 residues. Germline CDR1 reads SQVTM; CDR2 reads ANQGSEA. The chain's CDR3 is CSSSGTADYGYTF. The CDR3 DNA reads TGCAGCTCCTCCGGGACAGCCGACTATGGCTACACCTTC.

The J gene is TRBJ2-3, the V gene TRBV2; tentatively, D is TRBD1 or TRBD2 (5 bases each). The CDR3 totals 15 residues. Trimming left V 6 bases short and J 1 base short, with 14 bases between. CDR1 is SNHLY, CDR2 FYNNEI, per germline. CDR3 in DNA: TGTGCCAGCAGGTCATATGGGGGAGGCACAGATACGCAGTATTTT. It codes for CASRSYGGGTDTQYF.

A remark on this clone: Other DNA variants within this sample encode the same CDR3. This chain uses TRBV4-3 with TRBJ1-2; possibly TRBD1 for D (6 bases). Germline V gene sequence: CDR1 LGHNA, CDR2 YSLEER. The ends were cut back, 3 bases at V and 4 bases at J, with 12 bases in the middle. This CDR3 has 14 amino acids. This chain's CDR3 is CASSQGGGLYGYTF. The CDR3 DNA reads TGCGCCAGCAGCCAGGGGGGCGGACTCTATGGCTACACCTTC.

The gene calls are TRBV7-9 and TRBJ2-6; D unclear. The germline gives CDR1 SEHNR, CDR2 FQNEAQ (reference sequence). Trimming took off 1 base at V and 2 bases at J, with 6 bases between the two ends. This CDR3 is built from 15 residues. CDR3 amino acids: CASSLGNPGANVLTF. The CDR3 nucleotides are TGTGCCAGCAGCTTAGGAAATCCTGGGGCCAACGTCCTGACTTTC.

This clone was found a few times. The chain has TRBV2 and TRBJ1-1, with a possible D match to TRBD1 (5 bases). Germline-derived CDR1 and CDR2 are SNHLY and FYNNEI. The V end lost 2 bases, the J end lost 6 bases, and 10 bases lay between the germline ends. The CDR3 sequence is 13 residues long. CDR3 in amino acids: CASSEQGSAEAFF. The DNA for the CDR3 is TGTGCCAGCAGTGAACAGGGTTCAGCTGAAGCTTTCTTT.

The rearrangement links TRBV4-3 to TRBJ2-1, with 8 bases fitting TRBD1. The germline CDR1 and CDR2 sequences are LGHNA and YSLEER. The CDR3 consists of 15 residues. V shed 4 bases and J 7 bases; nucleotides not matched to a gene: 9. The CDR3 is CASSPTGARSNEQFF. In DNA, the CDR3 is TGCGCCAGCAGCCCGACAGGGGCCAGATCGAATGAGCAGTTCTTC.

This chain uses TRBV9 with TRBJ2-1; 9 nucleotides agree with TRBD1. V lost 0 bases, J lost 6 bases, and 7 bases stayed unmatched. Germline CDR1 and CDR2: SGDLS and YYNGEE. This CDR3 is built from 16 residues. The CDR3 DNA reads TGTGCCAGCAGCGTAGGTGGGACAGGGTCATTCAATGAGCAGTTCTTC. It translates to CASSVGGTGSFNEQFF.

This clone was picked up a small number of times. The sample has other DNA sequences that encode this CDR3 too. The V and J genes are TRBV2 and TRBJ1-3; D is possibly TRBD1 (6 bases). CDR3 length: 14 amino acids. Deletions cut 6 bases from V and 0 bases from J, with 9 bases between. Germline CDR1 reads SNHLY; CDR2 reads FYNNEI. CDR3 residues: CASSEQGSGNTIYF. CDR3 DNA: TGTGCCAGCAGCGAACAGGGCTCTGGAAACACCATATATTTT.

The chain uses TRBV9 and TRBJ2-7; D is unresolved. CDR3 length: 15 residues. Germline V gene data show CDR1 as SGDLS and CDR2 as YYNGEE. Trimming stripped 1 base from V and 2 bases from J, with 13 bases between. The CDR3 sequence is CASSVLSGSAYEQYF. In DNA form, the CDR3 reads TGTGCCAGCAGCGTATTGTCAGGAAGCGCCTACGAGCAGTACTTC.

This clone was seen more than once but under ten times. V usage is TRBV7-9 and J usage is TRBJ2-2; the D gene could be TRBD1 or TRBD2 (6 bases each). V dropped 5 bases and J dropped 2 bases, with 18 bases sitting between them. Germline V lookup: CDR1 SEHNR, CDR2 FQNEAQ (reference sequence). This CDR3 is 17 amino acids long. This chain's CDR3 is CASSPRTGGPNTGELFF. CDR3 nucleotide sequence: TGTGCCAGCAGCCCCCGGACTGGGGGGCCCAACACCGGGGAGCTGTTTTTT.

The chain is built from TRBV5-1 and TRBJ1-3, with unresolved D. The germline V gene has CDR1 SGHRS and CDR2 YFSETQ. Trimming removed 3 bases at V and 8 bases at J, with 15 bases between. The CDR3 runs to 14 residues. The CDR3, as DNA: TGCGCCAGCAGCTCCGGCGTCGGCGCCCACACCATATATTTT. Its translation: CASSSGVGAHTIYF.

The rearrangement uses TRBV18 and TRBJ2-7; 7 bases align to TRBD1. CDR3 length equals 14 residues. V lost 3 bases to trimming and J lost 2 bases; unmatched junction nucleotides: 4. Germline V gives CDR1 KGHSH, CDR2 LQKENI. Written as DNA, the CDR3 is TGTGCCAGCTCACCCGGGACAGATACCTACGAGCAGTACTTC. This sequence encodes CASSPGTDTYEQYF.